This is a list of T cell receptor beta chains from one sample in a study of beta chain features in type 1 diabetes. Repertoires were generated with immunoSEQ multiplex PCR, while TCRdb's copy carries only in-frame clones and drops some. The profile covers 300,000 to 400,000 clones, with roughly 8.8% appearing a single time and around 1% taken by the ten largest. The sample consisted of central memory CD4+ T cells from blood. The receptors shown here come from a man aged 30 to 45 with type 1 diabetes. CDR3s include the opening cysteine and the closing phenylalanine or tryptophan. Each record gives: clone size, V gene, J gene, D gene, CDR3 protein, CDR3 DNA. A D gene is named only where the DNA matches it firmly. Size is omitted from some rows. Given values are once, few, many or a class for expanded clones.

>few|TRBV2|TRBJ1-4|-
CASSEKTTLEKLFF
TGTGCCAGCAGTGAAAAGACCACCCTTGAAAAACTGTTTTTT
>many|TRBV7-9|TRBJ1-2|TRBD1
CASSSQRTGNYGYTF
TGTGCCAGCAGCAGCCAGCGGACAGGGAACTATGGCTACACCTTC
>few|TRBV7-8|TRBJ2-7|-
CASSLARRGYEQYF
TGTGCCAGCAGCTTAGCGCGCAGAGGCTACGAGCAGTACTTC
>few|TRBV7-2|TRBJ1-6|-
CASSLAQGIYSPLHF
TGTGCCAGCAGCTTGGCACAGGGAATTTATTCACCCCTCCACTTT
>few|TRBV7-2|TRBJ1-1|-
CASSLRGLNTEAFF
TGTGCCAGCAGCTTACGGGGCCTGAACACTGAAGCTTTCTTT
>-|TRBV7-2|TRBJ2-7|-
CASSLIPGAFRQYF
TGTGCCAGCAGCCTGATACCCGGGGCCTTTCGGCAGTACTTC
>few|TRBV9|TRBJ2-6|TRBD1
CASSPSWTGGWVSLGGANVLTF
TGTGCCAGCAGCCCCAGTTGGACAGGGGGCTGGGTGAGTCTAGGTGGGGCCAACGTCCTGACTTTC
>few|TRBV9|TRBJ2-1|-
CASSDGPQHNEQFF
TGTGCCAGCAGCGACGGACCACAACACAATGAGCAGTTCTTC
>few|TRBV5-6|TRBJ2-3|TRBD2
CASSTGAGGTDTQYF
TGTGCCAGCAGCACCGGGGCGGGGGGTACAGATACGCAGTATTTT
>few|TRBV29-1|TRBJ1-1|-
CSVARGQTTSEAFF
TGCAGCGTTGCGAGAGGGCAAACAACGTCTGAAGCTTTCTTT
>few|TRBV2|TRBJ2-5|-
CASSETALRGGETQYF
TGTGCCAGCAGTGAAACGGCGCTCCGAGGGGGGGAGACCCAGTACTTC
>many|TRBV19|TRBJ2-5|-
CASRRAVQETQYF
TGTGCCAGTAGGAGAGCGGTCCAAGAGACCCAGTACTTC
>-|TRBV25-1|TRBJ1-1|TRBD1
CASSRQGDTEAFF
TGTGCCAGCAGCCGGCAGGGGGACACTGAAGCTTTCTTT
>-|TRBV10-3|TRBJ2-1|-
CAISGAGQSSYNEQFF
TGTGCCATCAGTGGGGCGGGACAAAGCTCCTACAATGAGCAGTTCTTC
>few|TRBV5-1|TRBJ2-7|-
CASSLGSRAHEQYF
TGCGCCAGCAGCTTGGGGTCCAGGGCCCACGAGCAGTACTTC
>-|TRBV28|TRBJ1-2|-
CASSLVQGSPNYGYTF
TGTGCCAGCAGTTTAGTTCAGGGGTCCCCAAACTATGGCTACACCTTC
>-|TRBV28|TRBJ1-2|-
CASSLVRVGGYTF
TGTGCCAGCAGTTTAGTCAGGGTGGGCGGCTACACCTTC
>-|TRBV11-2|TRBJ2-7|TRBD1
CASSLIHRGRYEQYF
TGTGCCAGCAGCTTAATCCACAGGGGGCGCTACGAGCAGTACTTC
>-|TRBV6-6|TRBJ1-6|TRBD1
CASSYGRTGDSPLHF
TGTGCCAGCAGTTACGGACGGACAGGGGATTCACCCCTCCACTTT
>-|TRBV7-2|TRBJ1-2|TRBD1
CASSLLPGQNYGYTF
TGTGCCAGCAGCTTATTACCGGGACAGAACTATGGCTACACCTTC
>-|TRBV7-9|TRBJ2-3|TRBD2
CASSPGLAGSDTQYF
TGTGCCAGCAGCCCGGGACTAGCGGGGTCAGATACGCAGTATTTT
>-|TRBV2|TRBJ2-7|TRBD1
CASSDRGQGANF
TGTGCCAGCAGTGACCGCGGACAGGGGGCTAACTTC
>-|TRBV28|TRBJ2-5|TRBD1
CASRLGQVEQETQYF
TGTGCCAGCAGGCTGGGACAGGTAGAGCAAGAGACCCAGTACTTC
>-|TRBV4-3|TRBJ2-3|TRBD2
CASSQGRDSGGAFADTQYF
TGCGCCAGCAGCCAAGGCCGGGATAGCGGGGGGGCGTTCGCAGATACGCAGTATTTT
>few|TRBV4-3|TRBJ1-1|-
CASSQDPGRVSEAFF
TGCGCCAGCAGCCAAGATCCGGGACGAGTGTCGGAAGCTTTCTTT
>-|TRBV6-5|TRBJ2-1|-
CASSSQNNEQFF
TGTGCCAGCAGTTCCCAGAACAATGAGCAGTTCTTC
>many|TRBV9|TRBJ2-7|-
CASSVGGNREYEQYF
TGTGCCAGCAGCGTAGGCGGGAATCGAGAATACGAGCAGTACTTC
>-|TRBV29-1|TRBJ1-1|TRBD1
CSFSGQGVPAFF
TGCAGCTTCAGTGGACAGGGAGTACCAGCTTTCTTT
>-|TRBV10-3|TRBJ1-5|-
CAISEGVDSNQPQHF
TGTGCCATCAGTGAGGGTGTAGATAGCAATCAGCCCCAGCATTTT
>few|TRBV5-1|TRBJ2-5|TRBD2
CASSLGLAGGSQETQYF
TGCGCCAGCAGCCTGGGACTAGCGGGGGGGTCACAAGAGACCCAGTACTTC
>few|TRBV11-3|TRBJ2-5|-
CASSLGGNGKTQYF
TGTGCCAGCAGCTTAGGAGGGAATGGGAAGACCCAGTACTTC
>-|TRBV6-6|TRBJ1-5|-
CASSYERQPQHF
TGTGCCAGCAGTTATGAGAGGCAGCCCCAGCATTTT
>-|TRBV5-1|TRBJ1-2|-
CASLLLPERGYGYTF
TGCGCCAGCCTCCTCCTCCCAGAAAGAGGCTATGGCTACACCTTC
>few|TRBV7-2|TRBJ2-2|-
CASSPSPADLTGELFF
TGTGCCAGCAGCCCGTCCCCAGCGGACCTCACCGGGGAGCTGTTTTTT
>-|TRBV30|TRBJ1-6|-
CAWRRLSTYNSPLHF
TGTGCCTGGAGACGGCTTAGCACCTATAATTCACCCCTCCACTTT
>many|TRBV21-1|TRBJ1-2|-
CASSPSGDRVYGYTF
TGTGCCAGCAGCCCCAGTGGGGACAGGGTTTATGGCTACACCTTC
>-|TRBV5-1|TRBJ1-2|TRBD1
CASSLQGQEGNYGYTF
TGCGCCAGCAGCTTGCAGGGACAGGAGGGAAACTATGGCTACACCTTC
>few|TRBV28|TRBJ1-6|-
CASSSDGNSPLHF
TGTGCCAGCAGTTCTGACGGTAATTCACCCCTCCACTTT
>few|TRBV9|TRBJ2-5|TRBD1
CASSQTSGGGETQYF
TGTGCCAGCAGCCAAACTTCAGGGGGCGGAGAGACCCAGTACTTC
>few|TRBV29-1|TRBJ2-7|-
CSVAWSSYEQYF
TGCAGCGTTGCCTGGAGCTCCTACGAGCAGTACTTC
>few|TRBV6-5|TRBJ1-2|-
CASSSVRDNYGYTF
TGTGCCAGCAGTTCAGTAAGAGACAACTATGGCTACACCTTC
>-|TRBV30|TRBJ1-6|-
CAWGWGRGNSPLHF
TGTGCCTGGGGGTGGGGGAGAGGTAATTCACCCCTCCACTTT
>-|TRBV7-2|TRBJ2-7|TRBD1
CASSLETGGSYEQYF
TGTGCCAGCAGCTTAGAGACAGGGGGGTCCTACGAGCAGTACTTC
>few|TRBV28|TRBJ1-1|TRBD1
CASSLSGTGSTAFF
TGTGCCAGCAGTTTGTCGGGGACAGGGTCGACGGCTTTCTTT
>few|TRBV5-1|TRBJ2-7|TRBD1
CASSLIQGAYEQYF
TGCGCCAGCAGCCTAATCCAGGGGGCCTACGAGCAGTACTTC
>-|TRBV9|TRBJ2-3|-
CASSPTDPGPGADTQYF
TGTGCCAGCAGCCCCACTGATCCGGGGCCTGGGGCAGATACGCAGTATTTT
>few|TRBV7-2|TRBJ2-5|TRBD2
CASSLWGGGQETQYF
TGTGCCAGCAGCTTGTGGGGCGGGGGACAAGAGACCCAGTACTTC
>-|TRBV7-2|TRBJ2-1|-
CASSFRIYEQFF
TGTGCCAGCAGCTTTCGCATTTATGAGCAGTTCTTC
>once|TRBV11-2|TRBJ1-1|-
CASSLGQGRGAFF
TGTGCCAGCAGCTTAGGTCAGGGGCGCGGAGCTTTCTTT